This entry is about one T cell receptor (beta chain). Residents of approximately 25 US areas, aged about 18 to 89 years, made up the participants. Germline V lookup: CDR1 SGHNT, CDR2 YENEEA. Trimming removed 3 bases from V and 8 bases from J; junction bases left unmatched: 5. The CDR3 covers 14 residues. This sample is part of a study of blood T cell repertoires in COVID-19. Background on the study: Cohort 3 donors were reported recovered after two negative PCRs, clearance, or symptom resolution.

Profiling relied on immunoSEQ multiplex PCR, and the TCRdb table lists in-frame clones only, not all of them. The sample has approximately 190,000 clones, 86% seen once. The chain employs TRBV11-3 and TRBJ2-3, with TRBD2 matching over 10 bases. Material: PBMCs or T cells enriched from blood (not recorded which). This TCR came from a woman aged 40 to 55 in a cohort exposed to, infected with or recovered from COVID-19 (not recorded which). The CDR3 is CASSFGTSVVTQYF. The CDR3 DNA reads TGTGCCAGCAGCTTCGGGACTAGCGTTGTTACGCAGTATTTT.